The 21 T cell receptor beta chains below come from one sample, sequenced in a study of T cells in localized non-small cell lung cancer (dated by TCRdb to the early 2020s). Receptors were amplified or captured by the immunoSEQ multiplex PCR assay. The source is immuneACCESS, and TCRdb retained only in-frame sequences with V and J called. Part of the clones is not carried over; for the studies checked, unresolved V genes explain less than half of this, and the remainder is unexplained. This sample is represented by 20,000 to 30,000 clones; around 85% of them were singletons. Together, the top ten hold around an eighth of the sample. This specimen was peripheral blood, taken before any cancer treatment. The receptors come from a female donor of 60 years or more with stage II squamous cell lung carcinoma.

The J gene is TRBJ2-3, the V gene TRBV28; no firm D call. V was clipped by 5 bases and J by 12 bases, with 9 bases between them. The germline CDR1 and CDR2 sequences are MDHEN and SYDVKM. This CDR3 has 10 residues. The CDR3 reads CASSRNGQYF. In DNA, the CDR3 is TGTGCCAGCAGTCGCAATGGACAGTATTTT.

The V gene is TRBV28, the J gene TRBJ2-5, with TRBD1 matching 7 bases. The V segment lost 9 bases and the J segment 8 bases; nucleotides outside the gene matches: 9. Germline V lookup: CDR1 MDHEN, CDR2 SYDVKM. CDR3 length: 12 amino acids. The CDR3 here is CASWGKGATQYF. CDR3 nucleotide sequence: TGTGCCAGTTGGGGAAAGGGGGCCACCCAGTACTTC. Together with reference TRBV28 and TRBJ2-5, the CDR3 gives the full variable domain: DVKVTQSSRYLVKRTGEKVFLECVQDMDHENMFWYRQDPGLGLRLIYFSYDVKMKEKGDIPEGYSVSREKKERFSLILESASTNQTSMYLCASWGKGATQYFGPGTRLLVL.

V usage is TRBV7-2 and J usage is TRBJ1-1; 8 bases fit TRBD1. In germline, CDR1 is SGHTA, CDR2 FQGNSA. With 3 bases clipped from V and 11 bases from J, the junction kept 14 bases outside the gene matches. The CDR3 runs 15 residues. This chain's CDR3 is CASSFIIGTGKEAFF. The CDR3 DNA reads TGTGCCAGCAGCTTCATTATCGGGACAGGAAAAGAGGCTTTCTTT. The whole variable domain, remainder taken from reference TRBV7-2 and TRBJ1-1, is GAGVSQSPSNKVTEKGKDVELRCDPISGHTALYWYRQSLGQGLEFLIYFQGNSAPDKSGLPSDRFSAERTGGSVSTLTIQRTQQEDSAVYLCASSFIIGTGKEAFFGQGTRLTVV.

V and J are TRBV27 and TRBJ1-5; the D is unclear. Germline lookup yields CDR1 MNHEY and CDR2 SMNVEV (reference sequence). The CDR3 is made up of 18 amino acids. Trimming cost V 5 bases and J 0 bases, with 20 bases left between them. The CDR3 region has the DNA TGTGCCAGCAGTCTTAAGGGCGGCCGAGGCTATAGCAATCAGCCCCAGCATTTT. Protein product: CASSLKGGRGYSNQPQHF.

V usage is TRBV5-4 and J usage is TRBJ2-1, with TRBD2 identical over 9 bases. CDR3 length equals 15 residues. CDR1 is SGHNT, CDR2 YYREEE, per germline (reference sequence). The ends lost 1 base at V and 4 bases at J; junction bases unmatched: 3. The CDR3: CASSLSSGKYNEQFF. Written as DNA, the CDR3 is TGTGCCAGCAGCTTGTCTAGCGGGAAGTACAATGAGCAGTTCTTC. The full variable domain, with the rest looked up from reference TRBV5-4 and TRBJ2-1, is ETGVTQSPTHLIKTRGQQVTLRCSSQSGHNTVSWYQQALGQGPQFIFQYYREEENGRGNFPPRFSGLQFPNYSSELNVNALELDDSALYLCASSLSSGKYNEQFFGPGTRLTVL.

The chain is built from TRBV19 and TRBJ2-2, with D perhaps TRBD1 (5 bases). V lost 8 bases and J lost 4, with 14 bases in between. The CDR3 totals 14 residues. CDR1 is LNHDA and CDR2 is SQIVND in the germline V gene (reference sequence). The CDR3 here is CASGVGLFTGELFF. CDR3 nucleotide sequence: TGTGCCAGTGGGGTGGGGCTATTCACCGGGGAGCTGTTTTTT.

The J gene is TRBJ1-2, the V gene TRBV6-5; 9 bases are shared with TRBD1. Trimming removed 4 bases from V and 8 bases from J; junction bases left unmatched: 11. The germline gives CDR1 MNHEY, CDR2 SVGAGI. The CDR3 totals 15 residues. Here the CDR3 reads CASSWSQQGARGYTF. In nucleotides, the CDR3 is TGTGCCAGCAGTTGGTCCCAACAGGGGGCAAGGGGCTACACCTTC.

V and J are TRBV28 and TRBJ2-7, with TRBD2 matching 8 bases. CDR1 is MDHEN and CDR2 is SYDVKM in the germline V gene. The ends lost 7 bases at V and 2 bases at J; junction bases unmatched: 7. This CDR3 has 14 residues. The CDR3 reads CASTRGDSPYEQYF. CDR3 bases: TGTGCCAGCACGCGGGGGGACTCACCCTACGAGCAGTACTTC.

The genes are TRBV28 and TRBJ1-1; D remains ambiguous. CDR1 MDHEN and CDR2 SYDVKM come from the germline V gene. CDR3 size: 12 residues. V shed 2 bases and J shed 4 bases, with 5 bases lying between them. CDR3 bases: TGTGCCAGCAGTTTACCAATCACTGAAGCTTTCTTT. Its translation: CASSLPITEAFF.

This clone is judged medium-sized (0.01 to 0.1%). The gene calls are TRBV6-1 and TRBJ2-2; the D gene is possibly TRBD1 (6 bases). This CDR3 is built from 16 residues. Per germline, CDR1 MNHNS and CDR2 SASEGT. Trimming shortened V by 4 bases and J by 3 bases, and 15 bases separated the two germline ends. This chain's CDR3 is CASSALQGKDTGELFF. The CDR3 DNA follows: TGTGCCAGCAGTGCGCTACAGGGAAAGGACACCGGGGAGCTGTTTTTT.

This clone was seen a single time. The chain joins TRBV5-1 to TRBJ1-1, with TRBD1 as a possible D gene (5 bases). Per germline, CDR1 SGHRS and CDR2 YFSETQ. Deletions cut 0 bases from V and 6 bases from J, with 9 bases between. The CDR3 runs to 13 residues. CDR3 coding DNA: TGCGCCAGCAGCTTGGTCTTGGGGGCTGAAGCTTTCTTT. Translating it yields CASSLVLGAEAFF.

The chain couples TRBV10-3 to TRBJ2-3; TRBD2 aligns across 7 bases. There are 11 residues in the CDR3. CDR1 is ENHRY and CDR2 is SYGVKD in the germline V gene. With V trimmed by 10 bases and J by 5 bases, 3 bases remained unmatched. CDR3 region: CASWGGDTQYF. Written as DNA, the CDR3 is TGTGCCAGCTGGGGGGGAGATACGCAGTATTTT.

The rearrangement uses TRBV7-8 and TRBJ2-1; no clear D. Germline-derived CDR1 and CDR2 are SGHVS and FQNEAQ. The CDR3 loop spans 13 amino acids. Trimming took off 8 bases at V and 8 bases at J, with 16 bases between the two ends. CDR3 protein: CASGRNSWYEQFF. CDR3 nucleotide sequence: TGTGCCAGCGGAAGGAACAGCTGGTATGAGCAGTTCTTC. The full variable domain, completed using reference TRBV7-8 and TRBJ2-1, is GAGVSQSPRYKVAKRGQDVALRCDPISGHVSLFWYQQALGQGPEFLTYFQNEAQLDKSGLPSDRFFAERPEGSVSTLKIQRTQQEDSAVYLCASGRNSWYEQFFGPGTRLTVL.

The V and J genes are TRBV25-1 and TRBJ1-6, with TRBD1 identical over 9 bases. CDR3 length: 14 residues. V gave up 6 bases and J gave up 10 bases; unmatched junction bases: 7. The germline gives CDR1 MGHDK, CDR2 SYGVNS. The CDR3 nucleotides are TGTGCCAGCAGCGCCGGGACAGGGAGGTCACCCCTCCACTTT. Its translation: CASSAGTGRSPLHF.

V usage is TRBV5-1 and J usage is TRBJ1-3, with TRBD1 as a possible D gene (5 bases). CDR1 SGHRS and CDR2 YFSETQ come from the germline V gene. This CDR3 is 14 amino acids long. Trimming left V 3 bases short and J 2 bases short, with 9 bases between. CDR3 amino acids: CASSSGTAGNTIYF. The CDR3 DNA is TGCGCCAGCAGCTCAGGGACCGCTGGAAACACCATATATTTT.

The chain joins TRBV28 to TRBJ1-5; D gene unclear. The CDR3 loop spans 12 amino acids. The V end lost 6 bases, the J end lost 5 bases, and 8 bases lay between the germline ends. Germline-derived CDR1 and CDR2 are MDHEN and SYDVKM. The CDR3 nucleotides are TGTGCCAGCAGGTACAGCGATCAGCCCCAGCATTTT. Encoded protein: CASRYSDQPQHF. Using reference TRBV28 and TRBJ1-5 for the parts outside the CDR3, the full variable domain is DVKVTQSSRYLVKRTGEKVFLECVQDMDHENMFWYRQDPGLGLRLIYFSYDVKMKEKGDIPEGYSVSREKKERFSLILESASTNQTSMYLCASRYSDQPQHFGDGTRLSIL.

The chain has TRBV10-3 and TRBJ2-3; D might be TRBD1 or TRBD2, each matching 5 bases. This CDR3 is built from 15 residues. Germline lookup yields CDR1 ENHRY and CDR2 SYGVKD. V lost 6 bases and J 4 bases, leaving 17 bases between the germline ends. CDR3 residues: CAISGTQRFADTQYF. CDR3 in DNA: TGTGCCATCAGCGGGACCCAAAGATTCGCAGATACGCAGTATTTT.

The chain recombines TRBV10-3 with TRBJ2-6; D gene unclear. There are 13 residues in the CDR3. From germline, CDR1 is ENHRY and CDR2 SYGVKD. Trimming shortened V by 3 bases and J by 3 bases, and 3 bases separated the two germline ends. CDR3 loop: CAISENGANVLTF. The CDR3 DNA reads TGTGCCATCAGTGAAAATGGGGCCAACGTCCTGACTTTC.

The chain uses TRBV5-1 and TRBJ2-1, with TRBD2 as a possible D gene (5 bases). Trimming shortened V by 0 bases and J by 7 bases, and 11 bases separated the two germline ends. The germline V gene has CDR1 SGHRS and CDR2 YFSETQ. CDR3 length: 14 amino acids. The CDR3 DNA sequence: TGCGCCAGCAGCTTGGGCCCGACGGGAAATGAGCAGTTCTTC. Residues: CASSLGPTGNEQFF.

The chain uses TRBV19 and TRBJ1-5; possibly TRBD1 for D (5 bases). Germline CDR1 is LNHDA and CDR2 is SQIVND (reference sequence). The CDR3 is 15 residues long. V was trimmed by 4 bases and J by 2 bases, leaving 12 bases between them. The CDR3 sequence: CASSRNRDGNQPQHF. CDR3 coding DNA: TGTGCCAGTAGTAGGAACCGGGACGGCAATCAGCCCCAGCATTTT.

The gene calls are TRBV7-2 and TRBJ2-5; 7 nucleotides agree with TRBD2. Germline V gene data show CDR1 as SGHTA and CDR2 as FQGNSA. The length of the CDR3 is 15 residues. With V trimmed by 1 base and J by 2 bases, 4 bases remained unmatched. Here the CDR3 reads CASSLGPSGQETQYF. The CDR3 region has the DNA TGTGCCAGCAGCTTAGGGCCTAGCGGTCAAGAGACCCAGTACTTC.